This T cell receptor (beta chain) comes out of a study of blood T cell repertoires in COVID-19. Here immunoSEQ multiplex PCR was the method, and the copy in TCRdb shows in-frame clones only, minus some. The sample consists of roughly 440,000 clones, 88% of them appearing once. Seattle enrolled patients during active infection and tracked them longitudinally. CDR1 MDHEN and CDR2 SYDVKM come from the germline V gene. Between the trimmed V and J ends, which lost 8 bases and 7 bases, there was a span of 18 bases. This CDR3 spans 14 amino acids. What was sequenced was peripheral blood. The sequence came from a woman aged 50 to 65 with COVID-19, enrolled during active disease. The chain uses TRBV28 and TRBJ1-3; a possible D gene is TRBD1 (5 bases). CDR3 sequence (DNA): TGTGCCAGCGGAGTGGGGCACGCCAGGAACACCATATATTTT. The encoded protein is CASGVGHARNTIYF.